This is a list of T cell receptor beta chains from one sample in a study of blood T cell repertoires in COVID-19. The method was immunoSEQ multiplex PCR; TCRdb's version includes in-frame clones alone and lacks a portion of them. The sample records over 70,000 clones, 84% being singletons. Sequencing was carried out using peripheral blood. The receptors were gathered from a human donor in a cohort sampled during active COVID-19. CDR3s include the opening cysteine and the closing phenylalanine or tryptophan. D genes are given only for firm matches. A row's size may be missing; if present it is once, few, many or a size class.

V,J,size,D,CDR3,DNA
TRBV21-1,TRBJ2-1,-,-,CASSLTGDEQFF,TGTGCCAGCAGCCTTACAGGGGATGAGCAGTTCTTC
TRBV19,TRBJ1-1,-,-,CASSMEQPYSAEAFF,TGTGCCAGTAGTATGGAACAGCCTTATTCCGCTGAAGCTTTCTTT
TRBV28,TRBJ1-2,-,-,CASRASTTLTSGYTF,TGTGCCAGCAGAGCGTCGACGACATTAACTAGTGGCTACACCTTC
TRBV6-5,TRBJ2-1,-,TRBD1,CASSYSTGTGANEQFF,TGTGCCAGCAGTTACTCAACCGGGACAGGGGCCAATGAGCAGTTCTTC
TRBV5-1,TRBJ2-5,-,TRBD2,CASSLGLAWETQYF,TGCGCCAGCAGCTTGGGACTAGCATGGGAGACCCAGTACTTC
TRBV4-1,TRBJ2-4,-,-,CASSQDMFSQGGRWAKNIQYF,TGCGCCAGCAGCCAAGATATGTTTAGCCAGGGGGGCCGTTGGGCCAAAAACATTCAGTACTTC
TRBV4-2,TRBJ2-3,-,TRBD2,CASSHGLGTSGSADTQYF,TGTGCCAGCAGCCATGGACTCGGGACTAGCGGGTCGGCAGATACGCAGTATTTT
TRBV15,TRBJ2-7,-,TRBD1,CATSRVSGQGSHEQYF,TGTGCCACCAGCAGAGTTTCGGGACAGGGGTCCCACGAGCAGTACTTC
TRBV5-8,TRBJ2-7,-,TRBD1,CASSLMVGTGSYEQYF,TGTGCCAGCAGCTTGATGGTGGGGACAGGCTCCTACGAGCAGTACTTC
TRBV20-1,TRBJ2-7,-,TRBD2,CSASRVGGNSYEQYF,TGCAGTGCTAGTCGGGTGGGGGGGAACTCCTACGAGCAGTACTTC
TRBV5-1,TRBJ2-3,-,TRBD1,CASSLEQGGDTQYF,TGCGCCAGCAGCTTGGAACAGGGGGGAGATACGCAGTATTTT
TRBV5-6,TRBJ1-6,-,-,CASNGHLYSPLHF,TGTGCCAGCAACGGACATCTATATTCACCCCTCCACTTT
TRBV3-1/TRBV3-2,TRBJ1-6,once,-,CASSQGTTSPLHF,TGTGCCAGCAGCCAAGGGACAACGTCACCCCTCCACTTT
TRBV2,TRBJ2-7,-,TRBD2,CATTRSGGQTTYEQYF,TGTGCCACCACGCGGAGCGGGGGTCAAACCACCTACGAGCAGTACTTC
TRBV2,TRBJ2-2,few,-,CASSELAAGELFF,TGTGCCAGCAGTGAATTGGCAGCCGGGGAGCTGTTTTTT
TRBV18,TRBJ2-3,-,TRBD1,CASSPPAGGPTDTQYF,TGTGCCAGCTCACCACCGGCAGGGGGCCCCACAGATACGCAGTATTTT
TRBV9,TRBJ2-3,-,TRBD2,CASSSVGGSTDTQYF,TGTGCCAGCAGCTCGGTCGGGGGGTCCACAGATACGCAGTATTTT
TRBV19,TRBJ2-1,few,TRBD1,CASSPGGTGLKFF,TGTGCCAGTAGCCCAGGGGGGACAGGCCTAAAGTTCTTC
TRBV28,TRBJ1-2,-,-,CASTPSGSYGYTF,TGTGCCAGCACCCCTTCGGGGTCCTATGGCTACACCTTC
TRBV5-6,TRBJ1-1,few,-,CASSFPPGTEAFF,TGTGCCAGCAGCTTTCCCCCGGGGACTGAAGCTTTCTTT
TRBV3-1/TRBV3-2,TRBJ1-1,-,TRBD1,CASTPTGSPSTEAFF,TGTGCCAGCACCCCGACAGGGTCACCAAGCACTGAAGCTTTCTTT
TRBV3-1/TRBV3-2,TRBJ2-5,-,-,CASSQLDPRGQYF,TGTGCCAGCAGCCAGTTGGACCCCAGGGGCCAGTACTTC
TRBV6-8,TRBJ1-1,-,-,CASSYSRTEAFF,TGTGCCAGCAGTTACTCGAGAACTGAAGCTTTCTTT
TRBV4-2,TRBJ1-6,-,-,CASSQDEQGFSPLHF,TGTGCCAGCAGCCAAGATGAACAGGGATTCTCACCCCTCCACTTT
TRBV7-9,TRBJ2-5,-,TRBD2,CASSRRSQRGAETQYF,TGTGCCAGCAGCCGTCGAAGCCAGCGGGGGGCTGAGACCCAGTACTTC
TRBV4-3,TRBJ2-7,-,-,CASSQYEGKGYEQYF,TGCGCCAGCAGCCAATACGAGGGAAAGGGTTACGAGCAGTACTTC
TRBV6-5,TRBJ2-7,-,-,CASSYSIFQGEQYF,TGTGCCAGCAGTTACTCGATTTTCCAGGGGGAGCAGTACTTC
TRBV18,TRBJ2-7,-,-,CASSPEYSKGGQYF,TGTGCCAGCTCACCGGAGTATTCAAAAGGCGGGCAGTACTTC
TRBV5-6,TRBJ2-1,-,TRBD1,CASSEGQVILYNEQFF,TGTGCCAGCAGCGAGGGACAGGTGATTCTCTACAATGAGCAGTTCTTC
TRBV7-2,TRBJ2-7,-,TRBD1,CASSFGQGYEQYF,TGTGCCAGCAGCTTCGGACAGGGCTACGAGCAGTACTTC
TRBV10-3,TRBJ2-5,-,-,CAISEPNNKETQYF,TGTGCCATCAGTGAGCCCAACAACAAAGAGACCCAGTACTTC
TRBV19,TRBJ2-5,-,TRBD2,CASSIGSGLQETQYF,TGTGCCAGTAGTATCGGTAGCGGGTTACAAGAGACCCAGTACTTC
TRBV2,TRBJ2-5,once,TRBD2,CASTGLAGGEETQYF,TGTGCCAGCACCGGACTAGCGGGGGGCGAAGAGACCCAGTACTTC
TRBV6-5,TRBJ2-3,-,-,CASRFVDTQYF,TGTGCCAGCAGGTTCGTGGATACGCAGTATTTT
TRBV19,TRBJ2-5,-,-,CASSIQGGRAETQYF,TGTGCCAGTAGTATACAGGGAGGAAGGGCAGAGACCCAGTACTTC
TRBV4-2,TRBJ2-3,few,TRBD1,CASRKGQGPTDTQYF,TGTGCCAGCAGGAAGGGACAGGGTCCCACAGATACGCAGTATTTT
TRBV24-1,TRBJ2-1,once,-,CATSDSSEGSLYNEQFF,TGTGCCACCAGTGATTCCAGTGAGGGCAGCCTTTACAATGAGCAGTTCTTC
TRBV5-5,TRBJ2-7,few,TRBD1,CASSLEKGATFQYF,TGTGCCAGCAGCTTGGAAAAGGGGGCTACGTTTCAGTACTTC
TRBV29-1,TRBJ2-1,-,TRBD2,CSVEGLAGNEQFF,TGCAGCGTCGAAGGACTAGCGGGGAATGAGCAGTTCTTC
TRBV25-1,TRBJ2-3,-,-,CASIGPEGGESTDTQYF,TGTGCCAGCATTGGCCCAGAGGGGGGGGAGAGCACAGATACGCAGTATTTT
TRBV3-1/TRBV3-2,TRBJ1-3,-,-,CASSHLGLAGNTIYF,TGTGCCAGCAGCCACCTGGGCCTAGCCGGAAACACCATATATTTT
TRBV5-1,TRBJ1-5,-,-,CASSEQGISNQPQHF,TGCGCCAGCAGCGAACAGGGAATTAGCAATCAGCCCCAGCATTTT
TRBV28,TRBJ1-1,-,TRBD1,CASKAGGTPAFF,TGTGCCAGCAAGGCAGGGGGCACACCAGCTTTCTTT
TRBV3-1/TRBV3-2,TRBJ2-1,-,TRBD2,CASSNGLAGGSEQFF,TGTGCCAGCAGTAACGGACTAGCGGGGGGGAGTGAGCAGTTCTTC
TRBV15,TRBJ1-2,-,-,CATSREGGLTANYGYTF,TGTGCCACCAGCAGAGAAGGCGGGCTAACAGCTAACTATGGCTACACCTTC
TRBV4-1,TRBJ2-2,-,-,CASSQGGLGGTGELFF,TGCGCCAGCAGCCAAGGCGGGTTGGGCGGCACCGGGGAGCTGTTTTTT
TRBV5-6,TRBJ2-7,-,TRBD1,CASTNNRGRYEQYF,TGTGCCAGCACCAACAACAGGGGCCGCTACGAGCAGTACTTC
TRBV9,TRBJ1-4,-,-,CASSSGGPRREKLFF,TGTGCCAGCAGCTCGGGTGGCCCAAGGCGGGAAAAACTGTTTTTT
TRBV3-1/TRBV3-2,TRBJ1-4,-,-,CASSQGPGVSNEKLFF,TGTGCCAGCAGCCAAGGTCCAGGCGTCTCTAATGAAAAACTGTTTTTT